The present entry profiles one TCR beta chain with its context. This table comes from immunoSEQ multiplex PCR, and its TCRdb copy is limited to in-frame clones, with some not included. This sample yields 200,000 or so clones, of which 90% to 95% are seen a single time; about 2% belongs to the top ten. Germline CDR1 reads SGHRS; CDR2 reads YFSETQ. This CDR3 has 13 residues. V gave up 2 bases and J gave up 2 bases, with 8 bases separating them. The sample is drawn from a study of control samples from healthy donors and cancer patients. Sequenced input: blood. The chain links TRBV5-1 to TRBJ2-7; D uncertain. The sequence was collected from a man aged 25-45 years in good health. The DNA for the CDR3 is TGCGCCAGCAGCTTTGACCCTACCTACGAGCAGTACTTC. Amino acid sequence: CASSFDPTYEQYF.